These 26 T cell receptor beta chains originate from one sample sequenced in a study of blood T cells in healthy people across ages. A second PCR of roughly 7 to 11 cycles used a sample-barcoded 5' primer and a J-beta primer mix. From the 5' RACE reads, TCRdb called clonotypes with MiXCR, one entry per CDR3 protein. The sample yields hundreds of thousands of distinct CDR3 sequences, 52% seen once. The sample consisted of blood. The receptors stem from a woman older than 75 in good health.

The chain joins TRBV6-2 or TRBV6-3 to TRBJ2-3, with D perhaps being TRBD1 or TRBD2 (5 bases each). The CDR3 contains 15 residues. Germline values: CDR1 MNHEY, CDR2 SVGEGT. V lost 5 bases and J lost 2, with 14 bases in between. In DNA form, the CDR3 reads TGTGCCAGCAGTCCTGACAGCGGTCACACAGATACGCAGTATTTT. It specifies CASSPDSGHTDTQYF.

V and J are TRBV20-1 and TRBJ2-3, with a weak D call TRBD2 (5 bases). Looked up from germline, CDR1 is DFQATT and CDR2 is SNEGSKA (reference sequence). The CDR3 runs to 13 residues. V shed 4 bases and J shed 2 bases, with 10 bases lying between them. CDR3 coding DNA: TGCAGTGCTATTAGCGAATCCACAGATACGCAGTATTTT. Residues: CSAISESTDTQYF.

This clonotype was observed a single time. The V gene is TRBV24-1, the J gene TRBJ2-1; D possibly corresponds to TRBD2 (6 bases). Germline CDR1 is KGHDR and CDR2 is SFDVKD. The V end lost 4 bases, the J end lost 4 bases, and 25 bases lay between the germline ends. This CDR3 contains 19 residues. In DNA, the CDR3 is TGTGCCACCAGTGAGCTTTACCCACAGCGACTAGTGAGGTACAATGAGCAGTTCTTC. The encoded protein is CATSELYPQRLVRYNEQFF.

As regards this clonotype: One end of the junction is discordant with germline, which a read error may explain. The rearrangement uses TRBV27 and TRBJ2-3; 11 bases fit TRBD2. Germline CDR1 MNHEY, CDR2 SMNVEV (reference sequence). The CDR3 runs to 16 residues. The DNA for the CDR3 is TGTGTCAGCAGCCTTTTTCTAGCGGGAGGAACAGATACGCAGTATTTT. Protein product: CVSSLFLAGGTDTQYF.

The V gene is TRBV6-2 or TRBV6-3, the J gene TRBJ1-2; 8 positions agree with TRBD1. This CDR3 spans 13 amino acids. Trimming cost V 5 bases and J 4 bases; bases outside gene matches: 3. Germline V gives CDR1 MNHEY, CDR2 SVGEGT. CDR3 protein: CASSGQGPYGYTF. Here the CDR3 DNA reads TGTGCCAGCAGTGGACAGGGACCCTATGGCTACACCTTC.

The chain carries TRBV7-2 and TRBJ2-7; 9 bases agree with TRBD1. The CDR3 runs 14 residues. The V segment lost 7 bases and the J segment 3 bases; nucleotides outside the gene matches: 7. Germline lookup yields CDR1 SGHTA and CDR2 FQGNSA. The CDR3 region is CASTHRGLLYEQYF. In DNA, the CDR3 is TGTGCCAGCACTCACAGGGGGCTTCTCTACGAGCAGTACTTC.

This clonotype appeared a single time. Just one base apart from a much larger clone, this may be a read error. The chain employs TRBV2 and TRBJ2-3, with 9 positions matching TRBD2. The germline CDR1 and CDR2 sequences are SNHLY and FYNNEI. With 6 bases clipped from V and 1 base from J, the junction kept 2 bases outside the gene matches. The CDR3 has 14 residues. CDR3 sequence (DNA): TGTGCCAGCAGCCTAGCGGGGTGCACAGATACGCAGTATTTT. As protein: CASSLAGCTDTQYF.

The CDR3, as DNA: TGTGCCATCAGATCCGGGACAGGGGATGAAGAGACCCAGTACTTC. Translation gives CAIRSGTGDEETQYF. V is TRBV10-3 and J is TRBJ2-5; 10 bases align to TRBD1. This CDR3 contains 15 residues. CDR1 is ENHRY, CDR2 SYGVKD, per germline. V shed 6 bases, J shed 3 bases, and the junction held 7 bases outside the gene matches.

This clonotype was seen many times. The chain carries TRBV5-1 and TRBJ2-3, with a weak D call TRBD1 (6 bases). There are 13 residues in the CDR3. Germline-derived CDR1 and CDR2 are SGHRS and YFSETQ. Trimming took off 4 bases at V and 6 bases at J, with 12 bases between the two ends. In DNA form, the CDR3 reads TGCGCCAGCAGCACCCAGGGGTCCGATACGCAGTATTTT. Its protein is CASSTQGSDTQYF. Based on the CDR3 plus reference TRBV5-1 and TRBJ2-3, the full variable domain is KAGVTQTPRYLIKTRGQQVTLSCSPISGHRSVSWYQQTPGQGLQFLFEYFSETQRNKGNFPGRFSGRQFSNSRSEMNVSTLELGDSALYLCASSTQGSDTQYFGPGTRLTVL.

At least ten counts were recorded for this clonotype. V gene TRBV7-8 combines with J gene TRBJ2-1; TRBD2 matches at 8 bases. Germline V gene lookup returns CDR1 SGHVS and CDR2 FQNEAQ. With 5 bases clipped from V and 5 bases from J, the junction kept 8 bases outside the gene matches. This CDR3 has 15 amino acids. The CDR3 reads CASSPRVAGNNEQFF. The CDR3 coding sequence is TGTGCCAGCAGCCCCCGGGTAGCGGGGAACAATGAGCAGTTCTTC.

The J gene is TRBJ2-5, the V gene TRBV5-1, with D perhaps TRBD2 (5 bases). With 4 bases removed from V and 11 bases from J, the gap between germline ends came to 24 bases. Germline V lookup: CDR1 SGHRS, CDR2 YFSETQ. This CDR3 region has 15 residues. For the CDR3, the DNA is TGCGCCAGCAGCATGGAGGCAGGCCTTTACTATGAGCAGTACTTC. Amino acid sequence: CASSMEAGLYYEQYF.

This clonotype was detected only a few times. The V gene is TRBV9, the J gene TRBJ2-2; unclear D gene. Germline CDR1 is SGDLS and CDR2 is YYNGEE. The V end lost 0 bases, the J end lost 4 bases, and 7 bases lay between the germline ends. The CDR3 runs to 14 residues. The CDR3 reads CASSVGRSTGELFF. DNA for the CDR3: TGTGCCAGCAGCGTAGGACGGAGCACCGGGGAGCTGTTTTTT.

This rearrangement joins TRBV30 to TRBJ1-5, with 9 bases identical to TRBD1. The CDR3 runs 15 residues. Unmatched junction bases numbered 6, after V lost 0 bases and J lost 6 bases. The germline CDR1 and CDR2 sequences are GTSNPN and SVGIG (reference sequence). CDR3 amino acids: CAWSVRGTGLQPQHF. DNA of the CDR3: TGTGCCTGGAGTGTACGCGGGACAGGGCTTCAGCCCCAGCATTTT.

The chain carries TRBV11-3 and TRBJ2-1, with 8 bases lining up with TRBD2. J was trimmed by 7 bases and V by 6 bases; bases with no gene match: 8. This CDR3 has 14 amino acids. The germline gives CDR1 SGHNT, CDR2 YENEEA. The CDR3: CASSGGGLENEQFF. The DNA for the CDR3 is TGTGCCAGCAGTGGCGGGGGGTTAGAGAATGAGCAGTTCTTC. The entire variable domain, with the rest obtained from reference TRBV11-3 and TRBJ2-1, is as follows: EAGVVQSPRYKIIEKKQPVAFWCNPISGHNTLYWYLQNLGQGPELLIRYENEEAVDDSQLPKDRFSAERLKGVDSTLKIQPAELGDSAVYLCASSGGGLENEQFFGPGTRLTVL.

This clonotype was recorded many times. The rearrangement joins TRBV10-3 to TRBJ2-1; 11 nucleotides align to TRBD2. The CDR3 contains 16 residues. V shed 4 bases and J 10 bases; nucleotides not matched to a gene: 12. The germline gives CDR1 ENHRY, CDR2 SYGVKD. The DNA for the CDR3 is TGTGCCATCAGTGCCGAACTAGCGGGGGCCCTCGGCGAGCAGTTCTTC. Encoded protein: CAISAELAGALGEQFF.

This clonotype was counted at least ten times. CDR3 bases: TGCGCCAGCAGCCCGGACAGGGGGACTTCACCCCTCCACTTT. It encodes CASSPDRGTSPLHF. The chain couples TRBV4-1 to TRBJ1-6; 10 nucleotides match TRBD1. Trimming at V came to 4 bases and at J to 9 bases, leaving 3 bases not matched to a gene. The CDR3 sequence is 14 residues long. Germline CDR1 is MGHRA and CDR2 is YSYEKL.

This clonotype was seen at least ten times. CDR3 DNA: TGTGCCAGCAGCCGTTGGACAGGGGTAGAGACCCAGTACTTC. Residues: CASSRWTGVETQYF. The chain recombines TRBV7-9 with TRBJ2-5; TRBD1 matches 9 bases. In germline, CDR1 is SEHNR, CDR2 FQNEAQ (reference sequence). V lost 5 bases and J lost 4; bases outside the gene matches: 5. This CDR3 comprises 14 residues.

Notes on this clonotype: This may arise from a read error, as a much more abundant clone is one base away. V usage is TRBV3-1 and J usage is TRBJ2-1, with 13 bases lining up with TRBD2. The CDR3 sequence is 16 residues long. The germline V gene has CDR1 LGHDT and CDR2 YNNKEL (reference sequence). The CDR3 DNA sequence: TGTGCCAGCAGCCCTGGGACTAGCGGGATCTACAATGGGCAGTTCTTC. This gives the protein CASSPGTSGIYNGQFF.

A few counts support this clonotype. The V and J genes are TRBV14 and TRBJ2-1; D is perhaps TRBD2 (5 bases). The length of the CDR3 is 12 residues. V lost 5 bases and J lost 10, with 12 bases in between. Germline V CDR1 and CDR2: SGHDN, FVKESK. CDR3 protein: CASSTSGLEQFF. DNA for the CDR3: TGTGCCAGCAGCACATCAGGACTCGAGCAGTTCTTC.

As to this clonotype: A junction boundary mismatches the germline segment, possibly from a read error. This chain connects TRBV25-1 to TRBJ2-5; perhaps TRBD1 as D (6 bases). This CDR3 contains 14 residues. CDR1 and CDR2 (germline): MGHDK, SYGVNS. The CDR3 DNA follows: TGTACCAGCAGTGACCCGGGACCCAAGGGGGCCCAGTACTTC. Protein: CTSSDPGPKGAQYF. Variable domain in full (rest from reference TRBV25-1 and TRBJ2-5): EADIYQTPRYLVIGTGKKITLECSQTMGHDKMYWYQQDPGMELHLIHYSYGVNSTEKGDLSSESTVSRIRTEHFPLTLESARPSHTSQYLCTSSDPGPKGAQYFGPGTRLLVL.

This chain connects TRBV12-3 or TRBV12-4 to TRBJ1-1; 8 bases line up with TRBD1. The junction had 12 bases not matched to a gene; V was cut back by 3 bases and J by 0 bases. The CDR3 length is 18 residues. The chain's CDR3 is CASSLDRVGGSMNTEAFF. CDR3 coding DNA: TGTGCCAGCAGTTTGGACAGGGTCGGGGGATCGATGAACACTGAAGCTTTCTTT.

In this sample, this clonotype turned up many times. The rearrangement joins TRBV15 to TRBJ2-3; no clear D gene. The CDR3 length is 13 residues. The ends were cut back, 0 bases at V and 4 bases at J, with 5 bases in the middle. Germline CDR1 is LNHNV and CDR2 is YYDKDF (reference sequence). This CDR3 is CATSRDSADTQYF. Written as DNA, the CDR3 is TGTGCCACCAGCAGAGATTCGGCAGATACGCAGTATTTT.

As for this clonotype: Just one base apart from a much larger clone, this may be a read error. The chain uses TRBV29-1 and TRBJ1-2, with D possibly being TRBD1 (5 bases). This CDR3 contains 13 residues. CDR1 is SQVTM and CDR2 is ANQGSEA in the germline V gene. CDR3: CGVERKRGYGYTF. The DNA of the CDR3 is TGCGGCGTTGAGAGGAAGAGGGGCTATGGCTACACCTTC.

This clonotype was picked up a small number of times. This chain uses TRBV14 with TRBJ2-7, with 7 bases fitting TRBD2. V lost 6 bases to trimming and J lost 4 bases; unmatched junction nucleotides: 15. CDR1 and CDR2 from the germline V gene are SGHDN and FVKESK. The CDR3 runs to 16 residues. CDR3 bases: TGTGCCAGCAGGCAAAAGGGGTCGGGAGGATGGTACGAGCAGTACTTC. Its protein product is CASRQKGSGGWYEQYF.

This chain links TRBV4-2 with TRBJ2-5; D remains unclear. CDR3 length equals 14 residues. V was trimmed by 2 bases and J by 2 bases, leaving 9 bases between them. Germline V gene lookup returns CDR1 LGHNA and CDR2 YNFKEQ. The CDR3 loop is CASSQYRYQETQYF. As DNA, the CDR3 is TGTGCCAGCAGCCAATACAGATATCAAGAGACCCAGTACTTC.

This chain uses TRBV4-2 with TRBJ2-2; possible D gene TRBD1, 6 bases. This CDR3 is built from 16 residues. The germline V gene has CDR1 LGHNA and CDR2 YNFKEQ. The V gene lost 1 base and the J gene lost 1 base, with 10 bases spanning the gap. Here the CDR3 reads CASSQGQAKNTGELFF. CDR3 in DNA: TGTGCCAGCAGCCAAGGACAGGCTAAGAACACCGGGGAGCTGTTTTTT.